The 2 T cell receptor beta chains below come from one sample, sequenced in a study of cytomegalovirus exposure and HLA in healthy donors. Use of 60 Vbeta and 13 Jbeta primers characterized the PCR. Data came from immunoSEQ multiplex PCR; TCRdb stores just in-frame clones and leaves some out. The sample records 150,000 or so clones, about 75% being singletons. Input material: PBMCs. The receptors shown here come from a man over 45 in good health and CMV-seropositive.

The rearrangement links TRBV19 to TRBJ1-4; 7 positions agree with TRBD1. The CDR3 loop spans 15 amino acids. The germline gives CDR1 LNHDA, CDR2 SQIVND (reference sequence). With 6 bases clipped from V and 0 bases from J, the junction kept 4 bases outside the gene matches. The CDR3, as DNA: TGTGCCAGTAGGCCGGGACAGTCAACTAATGAAAAACTGTTTTTT. This sequence encodes CASRPGQSTNEKLFF. The full variable domain, completed using reference TRBV19 and TRBJ1-4, is DGGITQSPKYLFRKEGQNVTLSCEQNLNHDAMYWYRQDPGQGLRLIYYSQIVNDFQKGDIAEGYSVSREKKESFPLTVTSAQKNPTAFYLCASRPGQSTNEKLFFGSGTQLSVL.

The V call is TRBV29-1, the J call TRBJ1-5; TRBD1 matches 10 bases. The germline V gene has CDR1 SQVTM and CDR2 ANQGSEA. The CDR3 contains 15 residues. V lost 5 bases and J lost 7; bases outside the gene matches: 11. The CDR3 reads CSVQGGQGLGQPQHF. CDR3 in DNA: TGCAGCGTTCAAGGGGGACAGGGGCTAGGACAGCCCCAGCATTTT.